The 6 T cell receptor beta chains in this list originate from one sample, sequenced in a study of cytomegalovirus exposure and HLA in healthy donors. The assay was immunoSEQ multiplex PCR, and TCRdb's table has in-frame clones only and misses some. The repertoire includes 95,000 to 120,000 clones, about 85% of them detected once, and roughly 3% sits in the top ten. The specimen sequenced was PBMCs. These receptors were obtained from a woman aged 18-30 years in good health and CMV-seronegative.

The chain recombines TRBV9 with TRBJ2-5; D remains ambiguous. The CDR3 totals 15 residues. Germline lookup yields CDR1 SGDLS and CDR2 YYNGEE. V lost 0 bases and J 0 bases, leaving 9 bases between the germline ends. The CDR3 nucleotides read TGTGCCAGCAGCGTAGGTCTCGCGTACCAAGAGACCCAGTACTTC. Its protein is CASSVGLAYQETQYF.

V is TRBV27 and J is TRBJ1-5; 8 bases match TRBD1. V lost 5 bases, J lost 4 bases, and 4 bases stayed unmatched. This CDR3 has 14 amino acids. The germline gives CDR1 MNHEY, CDR2 SMNVEV (reference sequence). The CDR3 is CASSAGTGNQPQHF. CDR3 in DNA: TGTGCCAGCAGTGCCGGGACAGGTAATCAGCCCCAGCATTTT.

The V call is TRBV19, the J call TRBJ2-1, with TRBD1 identical over 12 bases. The ends lost 8 bases at V and 8 bases at J; junction bases unmatched: 19. The CDR3 is 18 amino acids. In germline, CDR1 is LNHDA, CDR2 SQIVND (reference sequence). CDR3 loop: CASERDRGRPPLRDEQFF. The CDR3 nucleotides are TGTGCCAGTGAAAGGGACAGGGGGCGGCCCCCCCTGAGGGATGAGCAGTTCTTC. The whole variable domain, remainder taken from reference TRBV19 and TRBJ2-1, is DGGITQSPKYLFRKEGQNVTLSCEQNLNHDAMYWYRQDPGQGLRLIYYSQIVNDFQKGDIAEGYSVSREKKESFPLTVTSAQKNPTAFYLCASERDRGRPPLRDEQFFGPGTRLTVL.

The chain uses TRBV30 and TRBJ1-1; D remains unclear. Deletions cut 1 base from V and 3 bases from J, with 6 bases between. The CDR3 sequence is 12 residues long. Germline values: CDR1 GTSNPN, CDR2 SVGIG (reference sequence). This CDR3 is CAWSDPDTEAFF. CDR3 DNA sequence: TGTGCCTGGAGTGACCCGGACACTGAAGCTTTCTTT.

The gene calls are TRBV13 and TRBJ2-3, with 11 bases that match TRBD2. This CDR3 comprises 16 residues. J lost 9 bases, V lost 0 bases, and 8 bases had no gene match. Per germline, CDR1 PRHDT and CDR2 FYEKMQ (reference sequence). The CDR3 here is CASSLGLVSGGDTQYF. The CDR3 coding sequence is TGTGCCAGCAGCTTAGGCCTTGTTAGCGGGGGGGACACGCAGTATTTT.

This clone has a handful of counts. The rearrangement joins TRBV6-1 to TRBJ2-7; TRBD1 might be the D (7 bases). The V gene lost 6 bases and the J gene lost 10 bases, with 13 bases spanning the gap. Germline V gene sequence: CDR1 MNHNS, CDR2 SASEGT. This CDR3 is 11 amino acids long. The CDR3 nucleotides are TGTGCCAGCAGGGAGGGGGCGAGCCAGTACTTC. Amino acids: CASREGASQYF.